The 28 T cell receptor beta chains below were found in one sample sequenced in a study of shared clonotypes between healthy human individuals. Using immunoSEQ multiplex PCR, the repertoire was profiled, and TCRdb retains in-frame clones only, with some absent. Among around 200,000 clones listed, about 66% were seen once. The specimen sequenced was memory CD4+ T cells sorted from blood. Subset in this sample: CD45RA-negative fraction. These receptors originate from a man aged 25-45 years in good health.

This chain joins TRBV4-3 and TRBJ2-3, with D unresolved. V was pared by 0 bases and J by 10 bases, with 14 bases between. The germline CDR1 and CDR2 sequences are LGHNA and YSLEER. The CDR3 runs 14 residues. The DNA for the CDR3 is TGCGCCAGCAGCCAAGATGCCCCCTCCCGCCCGCAGTATTTT. Encoded protein: CASSQDAPSRPQYF.

The chain couples TRBV29-1 to TRBJ1-2; D not resolved. Germline values: CDR1 SQVTM, CDR2 ANQGSEA. V lost 8 bases, J lost 4 bases, and 20 bases lay in between. The CDR3 length is 14 residues. The CDR3 DNA is TGCAGCCCCAAATCGGACTACCGAGGCTATGGCTACACCTTC. Translated, it gives CSPKSDYRGYGYTF.

In this sample, this clone turned up many times. The rearrangement links TRBV11-2 to TRBJ2-1; D may match TRBD1 or TRBD2 (5 bases each). The V end lost 5 bases, the J end lost 4 bases, and 15 bases lay between the germline ends. CDR1 and CDR2 from the germline V gene are SGHAT and FQNNGV. The CDR3 is made up of 15 amino acids. The CDR3 region has the DNA TGTGCCAGCAGCCGAATTCGGGGCTCATACAATGAGCAGTTCTTC. This translates into CASSRIRGSYNEQFF.

DNA of the CDR3: TGTGCCAGCAGCTTAGGAGGGAGCGGGGGAGAGCAGTACTTC. Protein product: CASSLGGSGGEQYF. The J gene is TRBJ2-7, the V gene TRBV7-9, with 8 bases fitting TRBD2. Germline V gives CDR1 SEHNR, CDR2 FQNEAQ (reference sequence). The CDR3 extends over 14 amino acids. The ends lost 1 base at V and 7 bases at J; junction bases unmatched: 6.

V usage is TRBV18 and J usage is TRBJ2-7; D gene uncertain. There are 13 residues in the CDR3. Trimming removed 2 bases at V and 5 bases at J, with 10 bases between. The germline V gene has CDR1 KGHSH and CDR2 LQKENI. Written as DNA, the CDR3 is TGTGCCAGCTCACCAAGGTCTCCGAACGAGCAGTACTTC. As protein: CASSPRSPNEQYF.

The chain recombines TRBV30 with TRBJ2-2; 11 nucleotides agree with TRBD2. Trimming removed 4 bases from V and 5 bases from J; junction bases left unmatched: 12. This CDR3 comprises 17 residues. Germline V gene lookup returns CDR1 GTSNPN and CDR2 SVGIG (reference sequence). The CDR3 protein is CAWTQKLLAGATGELFF. CDR3 coding DNA: TGTGCCTGGACCCAAAAACTACTAGCGGGAGCTACCGGGGAGCTGTTTTTT.

The chain carries TRBV7-2 and TRBJ2-3; D remains unclear. V lost 1 base and J 2 bases, leaving 10 bases between the germline ends. The CDR3 is made up of 15 amino acids. Looked up from germline, CDR1 is SGHTA and CDR2 is FQGNSA. The CDR3 sequence: CASSLVSRYTDTQYF. The DNA for the CDR3 is TGTGCCAGCAGCTTAGTTTCCAGATACACAGATACGCAGTATTTT. Using reference TRBV7-2 and TRBJ2-3 for the parts outside the CDR3, the full variable domain is GAGVSQSPSNKVTEKGKDVELRCDPISGHTALYWYRQSLGQGLEFLIYFQGNSAPDKSGLPSDRFSAERTGGSVSTLTIQRTQQEDSAVYLCASSLVSRYTDTQYFGPGTRLTVL.

This chain links TRBV5-4 with TRBJ1-2; D may be TRBD1 (5 bases). Per germline, CDR1 SGHNT and CDR2 YYREEE (reference sequence). V lost 2 bases to trimming and J lost 4 bases, with 9 bases between them. The CDR3 spans 13 residues. This CDR3 is CASSLQAGYGYTF. In DNA form, the CDR3 reads TGTGCCAGCAGCTTACAGGCGGGCTATGGCTACACCTTC. Filled out from reference TRBV5-4 and TRBJ1-2, the complete variable domain reads ETGVTQSPTHLIKTRGQQVTLRCSSQSGHNTVSWYQQALGQGPQFIFQYYREEENGRGNFPPRFSGLQFPNYSSELNVNALELDDSALYLCASSLQAGYGYTFGSGTRLTVV.

V gene TRBV30 combines with J gene TRBJ1-5; D unresolved. Trimming cost V 1 base and J 0 bases, with 4 bases left between them. The CDR3 has 13 amino acids. Germline V gene lookup returns CDR1 GTSNPN and CDR2 SVGIG (reference sequence). The CDR3 DNA reads TGTGCCTGGAGTGAACATAGCAATCAGCCCCAGCATTTT. Translated: CAWSEHSNQPQHF.

The V gene is TRBV2, the J gene TRBJ2-7; 7 bases line up with TRBD1. In germline, CDR1 is SNHLY, CDR2 FYNNEI. V lost 2 bases and J lost 4; bases outside the gene matches: 8. The length of the CDR3 is 15 residues. The DNA of the CDR3 is TGTGCCAGCAGTGAATCCGAACAGGGGTTGTACGAGCAGTACTTC. Translated, it gives CASSESEQGLYEQYF.

In this sample, this clone turned up many times. V and J are TRBV19 and TRBJ2-1; 7 nucleotides align to TRBD2. Germline CDR1 LNHDA, CDR2 SQIVND (reference sequence). The CDR3 has 14 residues. The junction had 8 bases not matched to a gene; V was cut back by 8 bases and J by 4 bases. CDR3 nucleotides: TGTGCCAGTCACGTGGGGGGGTTATACAATGAGCAGTTCTTC. This sequence encodes CASHVGGLYNEQFF. Full variable domain (missing parts from reference TRBV19 and TRBJ2-1): DGGITQSPKYLFRKEGQNVTLSCEQNLNHDAMYWYRQDPGQGLRLIYYSQIVNDFQKGDIAEGYSVSREKKESFPLTVTSAQKNPTAFYLCASHVGGLYNEQFFGPGTRLTVL.

V usage is TRBV6-5 and J usage is TRBJ2-7; D possibly corresponds to TRBD2 (6 bases). Germline lookup yields CDR1 MNHEY and CDR2 SVGAGI. Trimming stripped 6 bases from V and 5 bases from J, with 17 bases between. This CDR3 is 14 amino acids long. CDR3 nucleotide sequence: TGTGCCAGCAGGGCGGGACGGCCTTGGGACGAGCAGTACTTC. Protein product: CASRAGRPWDEQYF.

This chain joins TRBV2 and TRBJ2-3; no reliable D call. Germline CDR1 SNHLY, CDR2 FYNNEI. The CDR3 extends over 12 amino acids. V lost 5 bases to trimming and J lost 6 bases, with 9 bases between them. DNA of the CDR3: TGTGCCAGCAGTCCGGTACTGGATACGCAGTATTTT. Amino acid sequence: CASSPVLDTQYF.

This rearrangement joins TRBV7-3 to TRBJ2-2; 10 bases fit TRBD1. The germline gives CDR1 SGHTA, CDR2 FQGTGA. The V segment lost 6 bases and the J segment 4 bases; nucleotides outside the gene matches: 5. The CDR3 has 15 residues. CDR3 nucleotide sequence: TGTGCCAGCAGGACAGGGGGCCTGGGCACCGGGGAGCTGTTTTTT. It yields the protein CASRTGGLGTGELFF.

The genes are TRBV5-1 and TRBJ1-1, with 7 bases that match TRBD1. Losses at the gene ends were 4 bases for V and 4 bases for J; bases not matched to a gene: 7. This CDR3 is built from 14 residues. The germline V gene has CDR1 SGHRS and CDR2 YFSETQ. CDR3 sequence reads: CASSPGTAGTEAFF. The CDR3 DNA sequence: TGCGCCAGCAGCCCCGGGACAGCGGGCACTGAAGCTTTCTTT.

The rearrangement uses TRBV10-3 and TRBJ2-7; D call uncertain. The V end was cut by 2 bases, the J end by 3 bases, with 5 bases between. In germline, CDR1 is ENHRY, CDR2 SYGVKD. The length of the CDR3 is 12 residues. For the CDR3, the DNA is TGTGCCATCAGTGAGACAGACTACGAGCAGTACTTC. Translating it yields CAISETDYEQYF.

This clone has a handful of counts. The J gene is TRBJ2-2, the V gene TRBV23-1; 9 positions match TRBD2. TRBV23-1 is identified as an open reading frame with a role that is uncertain. The CDR3 sequence is 18 residues long. V shed 2 bases and J 8 bases; nucleotides not matched to a gene: 15. The CDR3 here is CASSQPSSGRGGEGELFF. The DNA of the CDR3 is TGCGCCAGCAGTCAACCTAGTAGCGGGAGAGGGGGTGAGGGGGAGCTGTTTTTT.

This chain uses TRBV11-3 with TRBJ2-1; D unresolved. Germline assignment: CDR1 SGHNT and CDR2 YENEEA. This CDR3 comprises 13 residues. Trimming pared 1 base from V and 9 bases from J, leaving 10 bases between. The CDR3, as DNA: TGTGCCAGCAGCTTAGGGGTTGGTGGTGAGCAGTTCTTC. Its protein product is CASSLGVGGEQFF. The full variable domain, its missing parts supplied by reference TRBV11-3 and TRBJ2-1, is EAGVVQSPRYKIIEKKQPVAFWCNPISGHNTLYWYLQNLGQGPELLIRYENEEAVDDSQLPKDRFSAERLKGVDSTLKIQPAELGDSAVYLCASSLGVGGEQFFGPGTRLTVL.

J is TRBJ2-1 and V is TRBV11-2; 11 positions match TRBD2. The V segment lost 1 base and the J segment 11 bases; nucleotides outside the gene matches: 13. The CDR3 has 17 amino acids. Germline assignment: CDR1 SGHAT and CDR2 FQNNGV. CDR3 DNA: TGTGCCAGCAGCTTAGCCGGGGGACTAGCGGCTACAATGAAGCAGTTCTTC. Its translation is CASSLAGGLAATMKQFF.

CDR3 residues: CASSSRGLLNTEAFF. The CDR3 DNA follows: TGTGCCAGCAGCTCCAGAGGACTCCTGAACACTGAAGCTTTCTTT. The chain has TRBV11-2 and TRBJ1-1; D gene unclear. Trimming pared 4 bases from V and 0 bases from J, leaving 12 bases between. The CDR3 has 15 residues. Germline assignment: CDR1 SGHAT and CDR2 FQNNGV.

This clone was detected a few times. The CDR3 nucleotides are TGTGCCAGTAGTCCAAGATATCAGCCCCAGCATTTT. This translates into CASSPRYQPQHF. The V gene is TRBV19, the J gene TRBJ1-5; D gene uncertain. Between the trimmed V and J ends, which lost 5 bases and 5 bases, there was a span of 7 bases. Germline-derived CDR1 and CDR2 are LNHDA and SQIVND (reference sequence). The CDR3 consists of 12 residues.

Comments on this clone: The same CDR3 arises from other DNA sequences in this sample as well. V gene TRBV7-2 combines with J gene TRBJ1-2; 9 nucleotides match TRBD1. V was clipped by 5 bases and J by 4 bases; unmatched bases: 2. The length of the CDR3 is 13 residues. Germline assignment: CDR1 SGHTA and CDR2 FQGNSA. The CDR3 nucleotides are TGTGCCAGCAGCCCGGGACAGGGCTATGGCTACACCTTC. Translating it yields CASSPGQGYGYTF.

This clone was detected once. The chain uses TRBV7-8 and TRBJ2-5; TRBD2 matches 7 bases. Germline assignment: CDR1 SGHVS and CDR2 FQNEAQ. Germline trimming cut 1 base from V and 3 bases from J; bases unmatched to any gene: 8. The CDR3 covers 16 residues. CDR3 nucleotides: TGTGCCAGCAGCTTAGATCGGCTAGCGGAAAAAGAGACCCAGTACTTC. Translated: CASSLDRLAEKETQYF.

This chain connects TRBV7-2 to TRBJ2-1; 11 bases fit TRBD2. The CDR3 consists of 16 residues. The V gene end was trimmed by 6 bases and the J gene end by 8 bases; junction bases not matched to a gene: 12. Germline values: CDR1 SGHTA, CDR2 FQGNSA. CDR3 loop: CASRDDSGRAVDEQFF. The CDR3 bases are TGTGCCAGCAGGGATGATAGCGGGAGGGCCGTAGATGAGCAGTTCTTC.

The J gene is TRBJ1-2, the V gene TRBV5-1, with 7 bases that match TRBD1. The length of the CDR3 is 15 residues. Losses at the gene ends were 1 base for V and 6 bases for J; bases not matched to a gene: 9. CDR1 and CDR2 (germline): SGHRS, YFSETQ. The CDR3 here is CASSLLQGQGNGYTF. The CDR3 nucleotides are TGCGCCAGCAGCTTGCTACAGGGGCAGGGAAATGGCTACACCTTC.

This clone was recorded many times. The chain combines TRBV7-2 with TRBJ1-2; no firm D call. The CDR3 is 12 amino acids. Trimming took off 2 bases at V and 4 bases at J, with 5 bases between the two ends. The germline CDR1 and CDR2 sequences are SGHTA and FQGNSA. The CDR3 loop reads CASSLWLYGYTF. For the CDR3, the DNA is TGTGCCAGCAGCTTATGGCTCTATGGCTACACCTTC.

The chain joins TRBV10-3 to TRBJ2-5; D gene uncertain. This CDR3 is built from 12 residues. V was cut by 3 bases and J by 5 bases, with 7 bases left in between. CDR1 ENHRY and CDR2 SYGVKD come from the germline V gene. The CDR3 nucleotides are TGTGCCATCAGTGATGCTGGGGAGACCCAGTACTTC. Protein product: CAISDAGETQYF.

The V and J genes are TRBV28 and TRBJ1-4; D is unresolved. Germline CDR1 MDHEN, CDR2 SYDVKM. The CDR3 spans 11 residues. Trimming shortened V by 4 bases and J by 13 bases, and 10 bases separated the two germline ends. This CDR3 is CASSSRLGLFF. The CDR3 coding sequence is TGTGCCAGCAGTTCTCGATTGGGACTGTTTTTT.